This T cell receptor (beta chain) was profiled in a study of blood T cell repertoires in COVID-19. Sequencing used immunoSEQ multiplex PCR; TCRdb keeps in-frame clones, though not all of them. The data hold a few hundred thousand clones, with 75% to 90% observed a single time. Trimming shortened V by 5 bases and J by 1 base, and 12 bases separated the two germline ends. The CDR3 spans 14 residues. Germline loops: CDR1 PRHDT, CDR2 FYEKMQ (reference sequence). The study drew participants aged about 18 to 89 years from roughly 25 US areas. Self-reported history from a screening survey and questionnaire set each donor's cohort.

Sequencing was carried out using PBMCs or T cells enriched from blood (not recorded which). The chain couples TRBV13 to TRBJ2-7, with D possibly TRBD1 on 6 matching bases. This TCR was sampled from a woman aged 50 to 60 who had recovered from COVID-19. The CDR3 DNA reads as TGTGCCAGCAGCCTTCGGACAGATTCCTACGAGCAGTACTTC. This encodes CASSLRTDSYEQYF.